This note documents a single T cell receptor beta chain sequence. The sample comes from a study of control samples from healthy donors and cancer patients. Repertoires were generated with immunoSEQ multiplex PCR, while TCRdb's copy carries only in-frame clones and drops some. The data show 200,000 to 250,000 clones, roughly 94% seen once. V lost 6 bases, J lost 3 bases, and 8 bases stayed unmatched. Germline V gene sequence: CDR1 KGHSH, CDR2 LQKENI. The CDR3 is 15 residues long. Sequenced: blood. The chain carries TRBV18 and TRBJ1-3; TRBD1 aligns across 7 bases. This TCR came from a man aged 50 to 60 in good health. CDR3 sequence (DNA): TGTGCCAGCTCGGTGCAGGGGGGCTATGGAAACACCATATATTTT. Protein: CASSVQGGYGNTIYF.